This is a list of T cell receptor beta chains from one sample in a study of metastatic and nonmetastatic thyroid tumors. MiXCR reprocessed the PCR reads for TCRdb. Altogether just over 15,000 clones are present, approximately 23% being singletons, with the ten largest covering about 12%. What was sequenced was tumor tissue. The receptors derive from a female donor with papillary thyroid cancer or a benign thyroid nodule (not recorded which). Some clones in this sample may be carry-over from other donors' samples. Both conserved end residues are part of each CDR3. The D gene is left open where the match is weak. The size of a clone is reported for some rows only, either as once, few or many, or as a class for expanded clones.

>TRBV5-1|TRBD2|TRBJ2-7|many
CASSSGLAGHEQYF
TGCGCCAGCAGCTCGGGACTAGCGGGCCACGAGCAGTACTTC
>TRBV6-4|TRBD2|TRBJ2-1|many
CASSDSPGTSSNEQFF
TGTGCCAGCAGTGATTCTCCCGGGACTAGCTCGAATGAGCAGTTCTTC
>TRBV5-5|-|TRBJ2-4|many
CASSLEPQNIQYF
TGTGCCAGCAGCTTGGAGCCTCAAAACATTCAGTACTTC
>TRBV19|TRBD1|TRBJ2-2|medium-sized
CASTPTGVDTGELFF
TGTGCCAGTACTCCCACAGGGGTCGACACCGGGGAGCTGTTTTTT
>TRBV10-1|-|TRBJ1-5|many
CASNTNQPQHF
TGCGCCAGCAACACCAATCAGCCCCAGCATTTT
>TRBV14|-|TRBJ2-6|-
CASSQVGSGANVLTF
TGTGCCAGCAGCCAAGTGGGGTCCGGGGCCAACGTCCTGACTTTC
>TRBV7-2|-|TRBJ1-2|-
CASSAYSGEFGYTF
TGTGCCAGCAGCGCTTACTCCGGGGAGTTCGGCTACACCTTC
>TRBV4-1|-|TRBJ1-3|-
CASSQGEGNTIYF
TGCGCCAGCAGCCAGGGCGAAGGAAACACCATATATTTT
>TRBV11-1|-|TRBJ2-2|-
CASSLGPGTNTGELFF
TGTGCCAGCAGCTTAGGCCCAGGGACGAACACCGGGGAGCTGTTTTTT
>TRBV27|TRBD1|TRBJ1-1|-
CASSLRQGYTEAFF
TGTGCCAGCAGTTTACGACAGGGTTACACTGAAGCTTTCTTT
>TRBV6-2/TRBV6-3|TRBD2|TRBJ2-7|few
CASSYAGVGSYGQYF
TGTGCCAGCAGTTACGCGGGAGTAGGTTCCTACGGTCAGTACTTC
>TRBV12-3/TRBV12-4|-|TRBJ1-6|medium-sized
CASSSGYRGSSPLHF
TGTGCCAGCTCGAGTGGATACCGGGGGAGTTCACCCCTCCACTTT
>TRBV29-1|-|TRBJ1-1|many
CSVWRDPEAFF
TGCAGCGTATGGCGGGACCCCGAAGCTTTCTTT
>TRBV6-2/TRBV6-3|-|TRBJ2-7|few
CASSYSFHEQYF
TGTGCCAGCAGTTACTCCTTTCACGAGCAGTACTTC
>TRBV29-1|-|TRBJ2-7|many
CSSTSPTYEQYF
TGCAGCTCGACTAGTCCAACCTACGAGCAGTACTTC
>TRBV25-1|TRBD2|TRBJ2-2|few
CASREGLAGDYGGELFF
TGTGCCAGCAGAGAGGGACTAGCGGGAGATTACGGCGGGGAGCTGTTTTTT
>TRBV5-1|TRBD1|TRBJ2-2|medium-sized
CASSYTGGTGELFF
TGCGCCAGCAGCTACACAGGGGGCACCGGGGAGCTGTTTTTT
>TRBV24-1|-|TRBJ1-3|medium-sized
CAAGGSGNTIYF
TGTGCCGCCGGGGGTTCCGGAAACACCATATATTTT
>TRBV6-1|-|TRBJ1-1|-
CASSETQGTEAFF
TGTGCCAGCAGTGAAACCCAGGGGACTGAAGCTTTCTTT
>TRBV7-2|TRBD2|TRBJ2-7|-
CASSLARLAGGNYEQYF
TGTGCCAGCAGCTTAGCCCGATTAGCGGGAGGTAACTACGAGCAGTACTTC
>TRBV5-1|TRBD2|TRBJ2-5|many
CASSFKAGGQTQYF
TGCGCCAGCAGCTTTAAGGCGGGAGGACAGACCCAGTACTTC
>TRBV5-1|-|TRBJ1-1|medium-sized
CASSHIFGNTEAFF
TGCGCCAGCAGTCATATTTTCGGGAACACTGAAGCTTTCTTT
>TRBV11-2|-|TRBJ2-1|-
CASSSGGREQFF
TGTGCCAGCAGCTCCGGGGGCAGGGAGCAGTTCTTC
>TRBV5-6|-|TRBJ2-5|-
CASSLYGAPGETQYF
TGTGCCAGCAGCTTGTATGGGGCGCCGGGGGAGACCCAGTACTTC
>TRBV27|-|TRBJ1-2|medium-sized
CASSSNTNYGYTF
TGTGCCAGCAGTTCAAATACTAACTATGGCTACACCTTC
>TRBV5-1|TRBD1|TRBJ1-5|-
CSSSLTGGGNQPQHF
TGCTCCAGCAGCCTAACAGGGGGCGGCAATCAGCCCCAGCATTTT
>TRBV6-1|TRBD1|TRBJ2-7|few
CASSRDRTYEQYF
TGTGCCAGCAGCCGGGACAGGACCTACGAGCAGTACTTC
>TRBV12-3/TRBV12-4|-|TRBJ1-1|medium-sized
CASSFSGMGEAFF
TGTGCCAGCAGTTTCTCCGGGATGGGTGAAGCTTTCTTT
>TRBV7-9|-|TRBJ1-2|-
CASSLEDRPYGYTF
TGTGCCAGCAGCTTAGAGGACAGACCCTATGGCTACACCTTC
>TRBV6-1|TRBD1|TRBJ2-1|-
CASIPLRGQGVNEQFF
TGTGCCAGCATCCCCCTCCGGGGACAGGGTGTAAATGAGCAGTTCTTC
>TRBV6-4|TRBD2|TRBJ2-3|many
CASSDSLAGDTDTQYF
TGTGCCAGCAGTGACTCGCTAGCGGGAGACACAGATACGCAGTATTTT
>TRBV3-1|-|TRBJ2-2|medium-sized
CASSQGFGWVGELFF
TGTGCCAGCAGCCAAGGGTTTGGCTGGGTCGGGGAGCTGTTTTTT
>TRBV12-3/TRBV12-4|TRBD1|TRBJ1-6|few
CASRPPWTGVSPLHF
TGCGCCAGCAGGCCCCCCTGGACAGGGGTTTCACCCCTCCACTTT
>TRBV27|-|TRBJ2-5|few
CASSFSFTGRETQYF
TGTGCCAGCAGCTTTTCCTTTACGGGGCGAGAGACCCAGTACTTC
>TRBV27|-|TRBJ1-5|many
CASRYTGPNQPQHF
TGTGCCAGCAGGTATACAGGCCCCAATCAGCCCCAGCATTTT
>TRBV20-1|-|TRBJ1-2|medium-sized
CSARDPTGPDYGYTF
TGCAGTGCTAGAGACCCGACAGGACCGGACTATGGCTACACCTTC
>TRBV27|-|TRBJ2-7|medium-sized
CASSFKPGYEQYF
TGTGCCAGCAGTTTTAAGCCAGGATACGAGCAGTACTTC